This paragraph reports one T cell receptor beta chain. The antigen it binds to is not known. Base quality data are lacking; no much larger clone is found one base away. TCRbeta CDR3 regions were amplified from genomic DNA using the immunoSEQ Assay, a bias-controlled multiplex PCR. The source study handled its data this way. The number of nucleated cells in each sample was estimated from the amplification of reference gene primers within the assay. To quantify the absolute abundance of each unique TCRbeta CDR3 rearrangement, sequence reads were collapsed and filtered. For each sample, productive Simpson clonality was calculated as the square root of Simpson's diversity index across productive rearrangements. The table was pulled from immuneACCESS by TCRdb, which kept in-frame rearrangements only. Such tables lose some clones; where checked, under half of the loss comes from unresolved V genes, and the rest has no known cause. The DNA was the basis for D and trimming; V, J and clone size are from that table. This sample lists approximately 130,000 clones; over 75% were detected once. Jointly, the top ten make up about 29% of the sample.

Whole blood was collected in K2EDTA tubes by collaborating institutions according to the institutions' own protocols. Collaborator samples were shipped for TCRbeta analysis as frozen whole blood, isolated PBMCs, or DNA extracted from either sample type. This sample is part of a study of blood T cell repertoires in COVID-19 (TCRdb year 2020). Study-level background: Samples from collaborators originated in the United States, Italy and Spain and spanned both the acute and convalescent phases of COVID-19. Samples were obtained from the ongoing ImmuneRACE study (first 160 participants) and from over 1,000 subjects provided by 6 global collaborators. Sample metadata almost always included a de-identified subject ID, COVID-19 status, age in years and sex. The dataset comprised deeply sampled blood TCRbeta repertoires from subjects exposed to, actively infected with, or recovered from COVID-19. Where available, HLA class I and class II types were obtained from metadata supplied by the sample provider rather than from assay-based typing. The repertoires were released in a freely available public database intended as a resource for research on the immune response to SARS-CoV-2. The prospective study material was composed of cDNA or gDNA derived from T cells, B-cell-depleted T cells, or PBMCs.

General findings and caveats noted by the study authors: How much clinical and demographic metadata was included differed by source and by participant, and the metadata was provided uncurated.

The clonotype comes from a man aged 70-80 years with active or convalescent COVID-19. What was sequenced was peripheral blood.

The DNA sequence is given as TGTGCCAGCAGCCAAGAGGACAGGGGCTATGGCTACACCTTC. It translates to CASSQEDRGYGYTF. The chain uses TRBV3-1 (or the pseudogene TRBV3-2) and TRBJ1-2; TRBD1 lines up with 9 middle nucleotides. CDR1 is given as LGHDT and CDR2 as YNNKEL, both from the germline V gene (reference sequence). The germline V end is reduced by 0 bases and the J end by 4 bases; junction bases left unmatched: 0. The CDR3 starts with the cysteine, ends with the phenylalanine, and has 14 residues. The kept DNA is CDR3 alone, 42 bases in frame from the first base.